This T cell receptor beta chain was captured in a study of blood T cell repertoires in COVID-19. The table came from immunoSEQ multiplex PCR; TCRdb's copy has only in-frame clones and leaves some out. Seen here are about 440,000 clones, about 90% observed once, and the top ten hold roughly 1.9%. The ends were cut back, 0 bases at V and 5 bases at J, with 14 bases in the middle. Germline-derived CDR1 and CDR2 are SEHNR and FQNEAQ (reference sequence). The CDR3 spans 15 residues. Cohort allocation depended upon clinical history that participants reported. V is TRBV7-9 and J is TRBJ2-7; D unresolved. The sequence derives from a woman younger than 30 with acute COVID-19. Sequenced sample: PBMCs or T cells enriched from blood (not recorded which). This CDR3 is CASSLARGANHEQYF. In nucleotides, the CDR3 is TGTGCCAGCAGCTTAGCGCGTGGAGCTAACCACGAGCAGTACTTC. Together with reference TRBV7-9 and TRBJ2-7, the CDR3 gives the full variable domain: DTGVSQNPRHKITKRGQNVTFRCDPISEHNRLYWYRQTLGQGPEFLTYFQNEAQLEKSRLLSDRFSAERPKGSFSTLEIQRTEQGDSAMYLCASSLARGANHEQYFGPGTRLTVT.